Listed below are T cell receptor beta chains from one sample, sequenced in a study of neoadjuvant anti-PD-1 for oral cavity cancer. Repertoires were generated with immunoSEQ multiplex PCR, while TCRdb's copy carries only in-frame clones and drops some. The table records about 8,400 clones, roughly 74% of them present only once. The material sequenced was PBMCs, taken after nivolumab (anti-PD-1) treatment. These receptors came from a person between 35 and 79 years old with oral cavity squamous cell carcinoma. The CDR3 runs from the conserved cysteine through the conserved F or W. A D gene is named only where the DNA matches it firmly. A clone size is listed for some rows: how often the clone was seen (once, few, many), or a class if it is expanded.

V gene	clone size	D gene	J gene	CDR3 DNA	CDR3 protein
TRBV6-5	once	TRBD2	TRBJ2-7	TGTGCCAGCAGTTACTCCCGCGGGGGGCACTACGAGCAGTACTTC	CASSYSRGGHYEQYF
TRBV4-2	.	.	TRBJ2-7	TGTGCCAGCAGCCAAGAAAGTAATACCTACGAGCAGTACTTC	CASSQESNTYEQYF
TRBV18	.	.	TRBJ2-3	TGTGCCAGCTCCCTAAGCGGACCGGATACGCAGTATTTT	CASSLSGPDTQYF
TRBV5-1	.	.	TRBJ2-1	TGCGCCAGCAGCCCGCTAGACAGCCTCTACAATGAGCAGTTCTTC	CASSPLDSLYNEQFF
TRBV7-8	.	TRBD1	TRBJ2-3	TGTGCCAGCAGCTTAGCGGGAGGGACAGGGGTTCCAGATACGCAGTATTTT	CASSLAGGTGVPDTQYF
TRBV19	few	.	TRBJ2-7	TGTGCCAGTAGCAAACAGGGCGTTACTCCGGACGAGCAGTACTTC	CASSKQGVTPDEQYF
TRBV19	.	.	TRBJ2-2	TGTGCCAGTAGTATCTCCAGTTTGAACACCGGGGAGCTGTTTTTT	CASSISSLNTGELFF
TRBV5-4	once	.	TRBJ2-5	TGTGCCAGCAGCACTAGGACTACCCCAGAGACCCAGTACTTC	CASSTRTTPETQYF
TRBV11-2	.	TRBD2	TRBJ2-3	TGTGCCAGCAGCCCCCCCCTAGCGGGGGTAGATACGCAGTATTTT	CASSPPLAGVDTQYF
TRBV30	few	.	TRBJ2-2	TGTGCCTGGAGTAATAGGGGGTACCTTCGGAACACCGGGGAGCTGTTTTTT	CAWSNRGYLRNTGELFF
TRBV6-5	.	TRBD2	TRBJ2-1	TGTGCCAGCAGCTGGGGGGGCTCCTACAATGAGCAGTTCTTC	CASSWGGSYNEQFF
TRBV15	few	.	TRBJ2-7	TGTGCCACCAGCAGAGATCGTGCCTCCTACGAGCAGTACTTC	CATSRDRASYEQYF
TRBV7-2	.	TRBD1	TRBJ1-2	TGTGCCAGCAGCTTAGCGGGACAGGGCCCCTATGGCTACACCTTC	CASSLAGQGPYGYTF
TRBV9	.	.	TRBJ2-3	TGTGCCAGCAGCGTACGGCAGGGGACAGATACGCAGTATTTT	CASSVRQGTDTQYF
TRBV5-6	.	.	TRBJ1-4	TGTGCCAGCAGCTTATGGCAGGCTAATGAAAAACTGTTTTTT	CASSLWQANEKLFF
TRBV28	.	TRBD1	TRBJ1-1	TGTGCCAGCAGTGCAACGGACAGGAGACGGCCTGAAGCTTTCTTT	CASSATDRRRPEAFF
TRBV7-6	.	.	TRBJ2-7	TGTGCCAGCAGCTTATCCGTGGTCTACGAGCAGTACTTC	CASSLSVVYEQYF
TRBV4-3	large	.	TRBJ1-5	TGCGCCAGCAGCCAAGATATGGGGCAGGGTTTCCAGCCCCAGCATTTT	CASSQDMGQGFQPQHF
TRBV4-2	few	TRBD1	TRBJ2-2	TGTGCCAGCAGCCCGAGGACAGGGAACACCGGGGAGCTGTTTTTT	CASSPRTGNTGELFF
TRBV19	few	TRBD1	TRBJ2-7	TGTGCCAGTAGTACGGACAGGGGGCGATCCTACGAGCAGTACTTC	CASSTDRGRSYEQYF
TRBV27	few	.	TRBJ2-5	TGTGCCAGCAGTTCCGAGGAAGGGGGGCAGGAGACCCAGTACTTC	CASSSEEGGQETQYF
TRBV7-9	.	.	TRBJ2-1	TGTGCCAGCAGCTTCTCGGACAACTCCTACAATGAGCAGTTCTTC	CASSFSDNSYNEQFF
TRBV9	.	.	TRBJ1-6	TGTGCCAGCAGCGTAGAGGTGAAGACCCCCCTCCACTTT	CASSVEVKTPLHF
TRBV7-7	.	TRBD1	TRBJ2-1	TGTGCCAGCAGCTTAGAGGCCCGACAGGGTTACTCCTACAATGAGCAGTTCTTC	CASSLEARQGYSYNEQFF
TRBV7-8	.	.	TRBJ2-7	TGTGCCAGCAGCTTTGACAGAGCGTACGAGCAGTACTTC	CASSFDRAYEQYF
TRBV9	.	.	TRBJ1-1	TGTGCCAGCAGCGCTCAGGCCCAGAACACTGAAGCTTTCTTT	CASSAQAQNTEAFF
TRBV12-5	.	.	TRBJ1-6	TGTGCTAGTGGTTTGGTAGACCCCCCCCAGGGCCCAATTAATTCACCCCTCCACTTT	CASGLVDPPQGPINSPLHF
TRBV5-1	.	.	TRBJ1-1	TGCGCCAGCAGTTTACTGGGAGTCACACTGGAAGCTTTCTTT	CASSLLGVTLEAFF
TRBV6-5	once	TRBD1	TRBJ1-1	TGTGCCAGCAGGTCATCCGGGACAGGGAGCACTGAAGCTTTCTTT	CASRSSGTGSTEAFF
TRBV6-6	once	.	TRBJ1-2	TGTGCCAGCAGGCCAGGGGAGGGTTCTAACTATGGCTACACCTTC	CASRPGEGSNYGYTF
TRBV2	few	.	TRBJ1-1	TGTGCCAGCAGTGAAGCGGTCAGGGGGAACACTGAAGCTTTCTTT	CASSEAVRGNTEAFF
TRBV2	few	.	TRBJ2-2	TGTGCCAGCAGTGGAGACGGGGTATCAACCGGGGAGCTGTTTTTT	CASSGDGVSTGELFF
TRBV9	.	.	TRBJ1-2	TGTGCCAGCAGCCCGACGGTACACGATATCTATGGCTACACCTTC	CASSPTVHDIYGYTF